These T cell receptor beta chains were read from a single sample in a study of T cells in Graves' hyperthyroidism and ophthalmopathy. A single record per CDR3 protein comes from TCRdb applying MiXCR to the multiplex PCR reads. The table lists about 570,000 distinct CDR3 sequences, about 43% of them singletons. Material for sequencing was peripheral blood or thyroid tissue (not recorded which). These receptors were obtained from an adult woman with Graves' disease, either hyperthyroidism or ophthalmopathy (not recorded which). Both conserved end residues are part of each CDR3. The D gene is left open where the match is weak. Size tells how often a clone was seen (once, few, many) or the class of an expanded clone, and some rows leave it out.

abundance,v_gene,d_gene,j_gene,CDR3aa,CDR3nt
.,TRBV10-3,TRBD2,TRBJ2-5,CAISPTSGSQETQYF,TGTGCCATCAGTCCGACTAGCGGGAGTCAAGAGACCCAGTACTTC
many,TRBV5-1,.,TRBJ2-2,CASSPASNTGELFF,TGCGCCAGCAGCCCGGCATCGAACACCGGGGAGCTGTTTTTT
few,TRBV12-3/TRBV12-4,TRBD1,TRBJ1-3,CASSLGDRGSGNTIYF,TGTGCCAGCAGTTTGGGAGACAGGGGGTCTGGAAACACCATATATTTT
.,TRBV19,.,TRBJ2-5,CASSKGVVETQYF,TGTGCCAGTAGTAAGGGGGTGGTAGAGACCCAGTACTTC
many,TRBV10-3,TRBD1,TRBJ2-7,CAISEEGQGAREQYF,TGTGCCATCAGTGAGGAGGGACAGGGGGCGAGGGAGCAGTACTTC
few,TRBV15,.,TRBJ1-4,CATSRAAGLWNEKLFF,TGTGCCACCAGCAGAGCGGCGGGACTCTGGAATGAAAAACTGTTTTTT
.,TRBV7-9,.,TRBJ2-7,CASSFGGSLAGEQYF,TGTGCCAGCAGTTTTGGAGGGTCCCTTGCGGGGGAGCAGTACTTC
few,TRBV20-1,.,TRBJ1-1,CSAEENTEAFF,TGCAGTGCCGAAGAAAACACTGAAGCTTTCTTT
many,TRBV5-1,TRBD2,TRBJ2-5,CASSLDAGGRGETQYF,TGCGCCAGCAGCTTGGACGCGGGAGGGCGAGGAGAGACCCAGTACTTC
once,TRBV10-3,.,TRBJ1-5,CASTRRGNSNQPQHF,TGTGCCAGCACTCGGCGGGGGAATAGCAATCAGCCCCAGCATTTT
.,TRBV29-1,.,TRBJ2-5,CSVHGASAQTQYF,TGCAGCGTCCACGGTGCTAGCGCGCAGACCCAGTACTTC
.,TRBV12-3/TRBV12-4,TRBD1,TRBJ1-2,CASSWPGGGVYF,TGTGCCAGCAGTTGGCCGGGAGGGGGCGTTTACTTC
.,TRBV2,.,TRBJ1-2,CASSEFGGGYGYTF,TGTGCCAGCAGTGAATTTGGTGGCGGCTATGGCTACACCTTC
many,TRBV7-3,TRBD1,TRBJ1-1,CASSATGGRMGTEAFF,TGTGCCAGCAGCGCCACAGGGGGTAGAATGGGCACTGAAGCTTTCTTT
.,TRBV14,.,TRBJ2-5,CASSQAGPGVETQYF,TGTGCCAGCAGCCAAGCGGGACCGGGGGTGGAGACCCAGTACTTC
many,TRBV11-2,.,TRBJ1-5,CASSPTGLGNQPQHF,TGTGCCAGCAGTCCAACAGGGTTGGGCAATCAGCCCCAGCATTTT
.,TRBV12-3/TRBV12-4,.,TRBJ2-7,CASSHDPVGEQYF,TGTGCCAGCAGTCACGACCCCGTGGGTGAGCAGTACTTC
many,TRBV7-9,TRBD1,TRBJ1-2,CASSLFPGQGNYGYTF,TGTGCCAGCAGCTTATTTCCGGGACAGGGGAACTATGGCTACACCTTC
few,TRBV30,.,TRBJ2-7,CAWTPLGGARDEQYF,TGTGCCTGGACTCCCCTAGGGGGAGCCCGCGACGAGCAGTACTTC
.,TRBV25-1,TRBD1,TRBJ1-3,CASYTTGSGNTIYF,TGTGCCAGTTACACGACAGGGAGCGGAAACACCATATATTTT
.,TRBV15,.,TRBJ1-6,CATSRERGEGSGSPLHF,TGTGCCACCAGCAGAGAACGGGGTGAAGGGTCTGGTTCACCCCTCCACTTT
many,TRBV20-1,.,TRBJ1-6,CSARGGADQTYNSPLHF,TGCAGTGCTAGAGGGGGCGCCGATCAGACCTATAATTCACCCCTCCACTTT
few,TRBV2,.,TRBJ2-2,CALKGGGELFF,TGTGCTCTTAAGGGGGGCGGGGAGCTGTTTTTT